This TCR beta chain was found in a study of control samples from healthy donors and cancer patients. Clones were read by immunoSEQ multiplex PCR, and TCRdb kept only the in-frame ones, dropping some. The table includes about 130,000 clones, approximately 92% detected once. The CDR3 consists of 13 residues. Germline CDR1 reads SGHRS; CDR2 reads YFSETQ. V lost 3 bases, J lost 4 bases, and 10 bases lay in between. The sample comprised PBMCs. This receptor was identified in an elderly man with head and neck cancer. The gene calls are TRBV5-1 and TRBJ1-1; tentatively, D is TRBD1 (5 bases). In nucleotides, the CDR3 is TGCGCCAGCAGCTGGGGTGACAGCACTGAAGCTTTCTTT. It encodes CASSWGDSTEAFF.